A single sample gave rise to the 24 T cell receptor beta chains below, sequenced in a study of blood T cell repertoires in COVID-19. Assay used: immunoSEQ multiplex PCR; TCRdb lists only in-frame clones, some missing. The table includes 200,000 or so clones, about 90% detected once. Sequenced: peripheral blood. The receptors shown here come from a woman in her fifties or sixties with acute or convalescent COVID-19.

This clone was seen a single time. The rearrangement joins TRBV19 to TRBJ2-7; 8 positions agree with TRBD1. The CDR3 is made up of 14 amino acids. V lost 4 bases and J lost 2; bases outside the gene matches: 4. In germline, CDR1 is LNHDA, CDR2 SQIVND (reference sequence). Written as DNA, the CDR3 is TGTGCCAGTAGTAGCACAGGGGGGACCTACGAGCAGTACTTC. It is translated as CASSSTGGTYEQYF.

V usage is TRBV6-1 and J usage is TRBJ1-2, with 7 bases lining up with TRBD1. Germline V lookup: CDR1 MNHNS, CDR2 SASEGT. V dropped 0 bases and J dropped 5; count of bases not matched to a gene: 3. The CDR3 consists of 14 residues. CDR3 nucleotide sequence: TGTGCCAGCAGTGAAGCTACAGGGGTTTATGGCTACACCTTC. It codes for CASSEATGVYGYTF.

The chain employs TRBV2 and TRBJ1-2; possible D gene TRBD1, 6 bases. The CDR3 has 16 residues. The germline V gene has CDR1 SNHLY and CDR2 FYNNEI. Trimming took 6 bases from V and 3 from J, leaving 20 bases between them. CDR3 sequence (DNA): TGTGCCAGCAGCCGGGGGGGGCCGTCAACCTACTATGGCTACACCTTC. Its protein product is CASSRGGPSTYYGYTF.

CDR3 loop: CASSPDSYSNQPQHF. Written as DNA, the CDR3 is TGTGCCAGCAGCCCAGACAGCTATAGCAATCAGCCCCAGCATTTT. This rearrangement joins TRBV5-8 to TRBJ1-5; D is perhaps TRBD1 (5 bases). Trimming left V 4 bases short and J 0 bases short, with 11 bases between. Germline lookup yields CDR1 SGHTS and CDR2 YDEGEE. The CDR3 runs 15 residues.

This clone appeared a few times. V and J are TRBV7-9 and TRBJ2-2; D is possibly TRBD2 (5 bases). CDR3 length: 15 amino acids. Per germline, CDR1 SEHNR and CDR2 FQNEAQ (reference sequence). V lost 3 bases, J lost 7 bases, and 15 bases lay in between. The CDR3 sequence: CASSFDWAGGGELFF. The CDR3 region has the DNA TGTGCCAGCAGCTTTGACTGGGCTGGAGGCGGGGAGCTGTTTTTT.

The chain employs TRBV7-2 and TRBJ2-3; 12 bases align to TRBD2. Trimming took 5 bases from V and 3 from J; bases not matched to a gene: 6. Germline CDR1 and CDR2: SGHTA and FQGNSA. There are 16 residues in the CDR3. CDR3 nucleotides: TGTGCCAGCAGCCCCTGGACTAGCGGGATGACAGATACGCAGTATTTT. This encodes CASSPWTSGMTDTQYF. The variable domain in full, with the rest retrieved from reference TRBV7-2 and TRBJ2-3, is GAGVSQSPSNKVTEKGKDVELRCDPISGHTALYWYRQSLGQGLEFLIYFQGNSAPDKSGLPSDRFSAERTGGSVSTLTIQRTQQEDSAVYLCASSPWTSGMTDTQYFGPGTRLTVL.

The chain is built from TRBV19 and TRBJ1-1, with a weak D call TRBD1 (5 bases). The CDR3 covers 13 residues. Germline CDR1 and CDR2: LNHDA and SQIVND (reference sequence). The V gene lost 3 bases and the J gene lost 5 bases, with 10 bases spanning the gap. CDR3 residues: CASSMKGRTEAFF. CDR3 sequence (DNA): TGTGCCAGTAGTATGAAGGGGCGGACTGAAGCTTTCTTT.

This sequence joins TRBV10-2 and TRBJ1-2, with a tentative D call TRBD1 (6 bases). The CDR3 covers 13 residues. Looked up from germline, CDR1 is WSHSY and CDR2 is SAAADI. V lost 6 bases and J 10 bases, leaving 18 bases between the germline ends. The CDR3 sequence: CASRRDRQASYTF. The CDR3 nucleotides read TGCGCCAGCAGGAGGGATCGACAGGCCTCCTACACCTTC.

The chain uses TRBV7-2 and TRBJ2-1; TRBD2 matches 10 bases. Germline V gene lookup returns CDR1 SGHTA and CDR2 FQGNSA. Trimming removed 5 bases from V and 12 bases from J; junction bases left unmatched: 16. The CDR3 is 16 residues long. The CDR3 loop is CASSPRSLAGELGQFF. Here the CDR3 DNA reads TGTGCCAGCAGCCCGCGGTCGCTAGCGGGAGAGTTAGGGCAGTTCTTC.

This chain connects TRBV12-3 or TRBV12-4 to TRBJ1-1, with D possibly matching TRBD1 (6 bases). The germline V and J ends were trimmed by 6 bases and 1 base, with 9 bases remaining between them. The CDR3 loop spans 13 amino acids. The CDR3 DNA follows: TGTGCCAGCAGAAGGACAGAGAACACTGAAGCTTTCTTT. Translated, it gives CASRRTENTEAFF.

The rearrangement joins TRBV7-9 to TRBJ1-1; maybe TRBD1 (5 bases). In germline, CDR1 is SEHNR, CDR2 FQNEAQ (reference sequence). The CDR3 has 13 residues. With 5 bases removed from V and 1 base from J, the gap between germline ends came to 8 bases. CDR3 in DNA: TGTGCCAGCAGCATAACAGGGAACACTGAAGCTTTCTTT. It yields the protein CASSITGNTEAFF. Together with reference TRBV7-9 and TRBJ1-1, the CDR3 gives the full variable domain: DTGVSQNPRHKITKRGQNVTFRCDPISEHNRLYWYRQTLGQGPEFLTYFQNEAQLEKSRLLSDRFSAERPKGSFSTLEIQRTEQGDSAMYLCASSITGNTEAFFGQGTRLTVV.

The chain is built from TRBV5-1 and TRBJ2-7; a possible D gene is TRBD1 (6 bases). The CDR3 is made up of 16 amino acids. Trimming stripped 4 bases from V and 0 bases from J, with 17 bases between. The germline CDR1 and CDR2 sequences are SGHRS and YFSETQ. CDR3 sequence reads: CASSRLPGQSSYEQYF. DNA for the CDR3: TGCGCCAGCAGCCGCCTTCCCGGACAGAGCTCCTACGAGCAGTACTTC. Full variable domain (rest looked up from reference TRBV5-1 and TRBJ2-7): KAGVTQTPRYLIKTRGQQVTLSCSPISGHRSVSWYQQTPGQGLQFLFEYFSETQRNKGNFPGRFSGRQFSNSRSEMNVSTLELGDSALYLCASSRLPGQSSYEQYFGPGTRLTVT.

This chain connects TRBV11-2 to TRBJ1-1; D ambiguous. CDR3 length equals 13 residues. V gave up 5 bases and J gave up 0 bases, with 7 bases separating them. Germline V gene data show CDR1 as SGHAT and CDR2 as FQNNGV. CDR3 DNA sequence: TGTGCCAGCAGCGCGAGATTGAACACTGAAGCTTTCTTT. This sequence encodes CASSARLNTEAFF.

The CDR3 here is CASRKLGSTIYF. In DNA form, the CDR3 reads TGTGCCAGCAGGAAGTTGGGGAGCACCATATATTTT. J is TRBJ1-3 and V is TRBV28; D ambiguous. V lost 6 bases, J lost 9 bases, and 12 bases lay in between. CDR3 length: 12 residues. Germline values: CDR1 MDHEN, CDR2 SYDVKM.

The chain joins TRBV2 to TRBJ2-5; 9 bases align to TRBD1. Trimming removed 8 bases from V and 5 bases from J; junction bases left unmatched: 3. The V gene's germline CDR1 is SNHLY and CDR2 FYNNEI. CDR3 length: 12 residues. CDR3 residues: CASHRGPETQYF. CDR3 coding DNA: TGTGCCAGCCACAGGGGGCCCGAGACCCAGTACTTC.

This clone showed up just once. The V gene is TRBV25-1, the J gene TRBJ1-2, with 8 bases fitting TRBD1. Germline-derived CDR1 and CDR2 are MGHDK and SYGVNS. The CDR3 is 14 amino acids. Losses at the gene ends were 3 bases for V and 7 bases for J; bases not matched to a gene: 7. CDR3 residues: CASSEPGGLFGYTF. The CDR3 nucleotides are TGTGCCAGCAGTGAGCCAGGGGGCCTTTTTGGCTACACCTTC.

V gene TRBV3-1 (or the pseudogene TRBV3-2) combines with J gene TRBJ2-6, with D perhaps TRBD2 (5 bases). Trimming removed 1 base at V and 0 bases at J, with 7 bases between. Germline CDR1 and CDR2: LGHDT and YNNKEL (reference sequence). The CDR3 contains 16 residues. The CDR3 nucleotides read TGTGCCAGCAGCCAAGGTGACTACTCTGGGGCCAACGTCCTGACTTTC. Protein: CASSQGDYSGANVLTF.

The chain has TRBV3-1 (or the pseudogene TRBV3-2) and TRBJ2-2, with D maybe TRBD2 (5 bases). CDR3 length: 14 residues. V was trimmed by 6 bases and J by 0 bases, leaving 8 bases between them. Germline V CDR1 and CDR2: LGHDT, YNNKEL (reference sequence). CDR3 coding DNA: TGTGCCAGCAGGGACTTACCGAACACCGGGGAGCTGTTTTTT. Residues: CASRDLPNTGELFF.

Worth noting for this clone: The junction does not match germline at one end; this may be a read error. CDR3 amino acids: CASRLAGEGETQYF. The CDR3 nucleotides are TGTGCCAGCAGATTAGCGGGGGAGGGAGAGACCCAGTACTTC. V is TRBV7-2 and J is TRBJ2-5; 9 nucleotides align to TRBD2. Germline-derived CDR1 and CDR2 are SGHTA and FQGNSA. The CDR3 spans 14 residues.

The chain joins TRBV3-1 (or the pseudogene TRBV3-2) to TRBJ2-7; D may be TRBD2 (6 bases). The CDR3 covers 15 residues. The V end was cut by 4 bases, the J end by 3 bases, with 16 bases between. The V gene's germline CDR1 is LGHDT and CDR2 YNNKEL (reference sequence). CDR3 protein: CASSLSGTSFYEQYF. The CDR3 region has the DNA TGTGCCAGCAGCCTTTCCGGGACTTCATTCTACGAGCAGTACTTC.

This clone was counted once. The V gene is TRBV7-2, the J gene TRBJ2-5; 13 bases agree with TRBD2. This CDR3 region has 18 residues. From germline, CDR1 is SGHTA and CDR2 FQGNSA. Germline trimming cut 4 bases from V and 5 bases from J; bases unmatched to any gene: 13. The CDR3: CASSSGLAGVLVGETQYF. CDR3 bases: TGTGCCAGCAGCTCAGGACTAGCGGGGGTCCTGGTCGGGGAGACCCAGTACTTC.

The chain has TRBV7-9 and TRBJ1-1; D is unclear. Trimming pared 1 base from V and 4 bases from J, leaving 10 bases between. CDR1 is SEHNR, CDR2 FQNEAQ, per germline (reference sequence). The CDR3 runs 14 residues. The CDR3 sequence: CASSLVPTATEAFF. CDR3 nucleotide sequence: TGTGCCAGCAGCTTAGTACCAACAGCCACTGAAGCTTTCTTT.

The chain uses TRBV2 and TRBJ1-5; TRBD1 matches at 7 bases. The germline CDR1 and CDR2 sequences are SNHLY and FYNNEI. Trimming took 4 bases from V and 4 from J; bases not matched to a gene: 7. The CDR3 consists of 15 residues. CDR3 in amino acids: CASSGARDRNQPQHF. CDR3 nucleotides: TGTGCCAGCAGTGGCGCCCGGGACAGAAATCAGCCCCAGCATTTT.

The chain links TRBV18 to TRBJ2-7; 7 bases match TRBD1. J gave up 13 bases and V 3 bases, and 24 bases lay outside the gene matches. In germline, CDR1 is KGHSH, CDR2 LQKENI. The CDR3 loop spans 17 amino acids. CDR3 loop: CASSPGEGWDSGVWVYF. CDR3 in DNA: TGTGCCAGCTCACCCGGTGAAGGATGGGACAGTGGGGTCTGGGTCTACTTC.